This T cell receptor beta chain was profiled in a study of blood T cell repertoires in COVID-19. Profiling relied on immunoSEQ multiplex PCR, and the TCRdb table lists in-frame clones only, not all of them. The data hold around 99,000 clones, with about 91% observed a single time. The CDR3 consists of 16 residues. Germline CDR1 is SEHNR and CDR2 is FQNEAQ (reference sequence). The ends were cut back, 1 base at V and 0 bases at J, with 13 bases in the middle. The chain has TRBV7-9 and TRBJ2-7; the D gene is possibly TRBD2 (5 bases). This TCR was recovered from a man aged 45 to 65 with active or convalescent COVID-19. Material for sequencing was peripheral blood. The DNA for the CDR3 is TGTGCCAGCAGCTTAGGGGGATTGGGGAGCTCCTACGAGCAGTACTTC. Encoded protein: CASSLGGLGSSYEQYF.